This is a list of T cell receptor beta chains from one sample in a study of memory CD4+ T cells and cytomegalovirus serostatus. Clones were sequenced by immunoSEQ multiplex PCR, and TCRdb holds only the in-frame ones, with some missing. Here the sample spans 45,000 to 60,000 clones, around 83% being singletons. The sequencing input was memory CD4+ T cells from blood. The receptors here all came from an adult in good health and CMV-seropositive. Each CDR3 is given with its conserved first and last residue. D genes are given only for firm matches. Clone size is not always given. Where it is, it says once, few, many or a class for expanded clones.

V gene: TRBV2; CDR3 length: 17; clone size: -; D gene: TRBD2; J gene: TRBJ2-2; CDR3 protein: CASTKGAGGPHTGELFF; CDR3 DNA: TGTGCCAGCACTAAGGGGGCGGGAGGGCCACACACCGGGGAGCTGTTTTTT
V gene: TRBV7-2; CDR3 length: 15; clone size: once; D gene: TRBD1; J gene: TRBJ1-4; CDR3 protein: CASSLTGGANEKLFF; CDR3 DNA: TGTGCCAGCAGCTTAACAGGGGGAGCTAATGAAAAACTGTTTTTT
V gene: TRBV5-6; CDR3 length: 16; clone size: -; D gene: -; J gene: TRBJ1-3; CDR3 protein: CASSLRTRSSGNTIYF; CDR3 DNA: TGTGCCAGCAGCTTGAGGACTCGCTCCTCTGGAAACACCATATATTTT
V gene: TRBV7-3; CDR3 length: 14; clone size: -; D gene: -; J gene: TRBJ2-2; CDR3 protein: CASSPGGRAGELFF; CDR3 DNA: TGTGCCAGCAGCCCGGGCGGTAGGGCCGGGGAGCTGTTTTTT
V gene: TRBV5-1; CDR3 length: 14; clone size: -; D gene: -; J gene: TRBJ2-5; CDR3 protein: CASSLEVREKTQYF; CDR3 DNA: TGCGCCAGCAGCTTGGAGGTCAGGGAAAAGACCCAGTACTTC
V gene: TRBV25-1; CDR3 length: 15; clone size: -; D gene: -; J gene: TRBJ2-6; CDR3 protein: CASSGAAPGANVLTF; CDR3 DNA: TGTGCCAGCAGTGGAGCCGCCCCTGGGGCCAACGTCCTGACTTTC
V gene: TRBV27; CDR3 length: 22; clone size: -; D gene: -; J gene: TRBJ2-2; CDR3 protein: CASSPLSGGEVLRRANTGELFF; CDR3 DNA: TGTGCCAGCAGTCCGCTTTCGGGGGGCGAGGTTTTGCGGAGAGCGAACACCGGGGAGCTGTTTTTT
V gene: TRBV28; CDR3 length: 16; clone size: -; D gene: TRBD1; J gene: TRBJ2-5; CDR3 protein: CASSYIPGQGGETQYF; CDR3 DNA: TGTGCCAGCAGCTATATTCCGGGACAGGGGGGAGAGACCCAGTACTTC
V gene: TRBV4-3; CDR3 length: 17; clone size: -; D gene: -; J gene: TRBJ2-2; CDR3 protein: CASSQEALPRDTGELFF; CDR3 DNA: TGCGCCAGCAGCCAAGAGGCGCTCCCGAGGGACACCGGGGAGCTGTTTTTT
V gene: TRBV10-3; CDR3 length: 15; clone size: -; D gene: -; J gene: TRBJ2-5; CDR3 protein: CAISESTQGRETQYF; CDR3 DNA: TGTGCCATCAGTGAGTCGACCCAGGGTCGAGAGACCCAGTACTTC
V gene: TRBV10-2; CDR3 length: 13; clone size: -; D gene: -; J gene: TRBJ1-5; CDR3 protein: CASYRARGQPQHF; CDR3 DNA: TGCGCCAGCTACAGGGCCCGAGGCCAGCCCCAGCATTTT
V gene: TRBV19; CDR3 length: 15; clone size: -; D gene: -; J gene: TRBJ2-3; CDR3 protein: CASSRGGQLADTQYF; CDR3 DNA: TGTGCCAGTAGCCGCGGGGGACAGTTGGCGGATACGCAGTATTTT
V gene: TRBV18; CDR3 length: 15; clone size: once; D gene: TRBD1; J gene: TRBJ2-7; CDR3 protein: CASSPPEQGAHEQYF; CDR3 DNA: TGTGCCAGCTCACCACCCGAGCAGGGGGCCCACGAGCAGTACTTC
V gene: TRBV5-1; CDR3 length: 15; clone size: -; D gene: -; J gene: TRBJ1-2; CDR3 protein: CASSLALQGTYGYTF; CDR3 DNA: TGCGCCAGCAGCTTGGCGCTACAGGGCACCTATGGCTACACCTTC
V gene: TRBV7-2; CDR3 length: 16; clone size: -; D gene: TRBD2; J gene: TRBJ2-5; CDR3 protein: CASSLRGAGVFETQYF; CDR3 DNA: TGTGCCAGCAGTCTCCGGGGAGCGGGAGTGTTTGAGACCCAGTACTTC
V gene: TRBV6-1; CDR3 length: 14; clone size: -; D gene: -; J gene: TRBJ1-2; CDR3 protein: CASSEVRGGYGYTF; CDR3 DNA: TGTGCCAGCAGTGAAGTCAGGGGTGGCTATGGCTACACCTTC
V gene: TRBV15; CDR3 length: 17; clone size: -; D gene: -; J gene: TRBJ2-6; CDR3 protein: CATSRAGLSVGANVLTF; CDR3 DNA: TGTGCCACCAGCAGAGCCGGGCTCTCGGTCGGGGCCAACGTCCTGACTTTC
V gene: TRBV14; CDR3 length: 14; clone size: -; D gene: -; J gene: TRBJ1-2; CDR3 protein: CASSQELKVGGYTF; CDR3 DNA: TGTGCCAGCAGCCAAGAACTAAAGGTGGGAGGCTACACCTTC
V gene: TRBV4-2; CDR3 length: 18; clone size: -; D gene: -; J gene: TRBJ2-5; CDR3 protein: CASSLAGNGTGQSETQYF; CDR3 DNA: TGTGCCAGCAGCCTCGCTGGCAACGGGACTGGCCAAAGCGAGACCCAGTACTTC
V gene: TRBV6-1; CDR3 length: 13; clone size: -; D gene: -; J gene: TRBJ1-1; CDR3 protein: CASSEANIAEAFF; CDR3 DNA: TGTGCCAGCAGTGAAGCGAATATCGCTGAAGCTTTCTTT
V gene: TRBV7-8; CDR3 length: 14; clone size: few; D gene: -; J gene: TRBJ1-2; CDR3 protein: CASSPLAQGYGYTF; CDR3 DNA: TGTGCCAGCAGCCCCCTGGCACAGGGCTATGGCTACACCTTC
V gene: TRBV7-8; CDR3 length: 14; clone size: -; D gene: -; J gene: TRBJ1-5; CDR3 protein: CASSLVADNQPQHF; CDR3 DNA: TGTGCCAGCAGCTTAGTGGCAGACAATCAGCCCCAGCATTTT
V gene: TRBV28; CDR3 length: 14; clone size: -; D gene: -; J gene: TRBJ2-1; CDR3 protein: CASTRAQGLNEQFF; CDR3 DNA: TGTGCCAGCACCCGGGCGCAGGGATTAAATGAGCAGTTCTTC
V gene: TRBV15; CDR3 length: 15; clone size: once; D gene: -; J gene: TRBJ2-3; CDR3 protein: CATSTPGTVTDTQYF; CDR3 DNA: TGTGCCACCAGCACCCCCGGGACCGTCACAGATACGCAGTATTTT
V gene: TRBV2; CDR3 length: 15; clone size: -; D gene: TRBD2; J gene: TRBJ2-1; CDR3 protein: CASSVRTSGNGEQFF; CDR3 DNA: TGTGCCAGCAGTGTCCGGACTAGCGGGAATGGTGAGCAGTTCTTC
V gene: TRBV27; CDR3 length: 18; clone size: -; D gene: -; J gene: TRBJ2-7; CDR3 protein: CASSPSGWERPYSYEQYF; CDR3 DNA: TGTGCCAGCAGTCCGTCTGGATGGGAGAGGCCCTACTCCTACGAGCAGTACTTC
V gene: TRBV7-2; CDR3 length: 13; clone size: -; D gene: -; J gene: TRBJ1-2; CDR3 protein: CASTKTINYGYTF; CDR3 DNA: TGTGCCAGCACCAAGACAATTAACTATGGCTACACCTTC
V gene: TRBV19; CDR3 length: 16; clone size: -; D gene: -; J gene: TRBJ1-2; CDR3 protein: CASSPSPGTSKNGYTF; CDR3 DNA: TGTGCCAGTAGTCCTAGTCCCGGGACATCTAAGAATGGCTACACCTTC
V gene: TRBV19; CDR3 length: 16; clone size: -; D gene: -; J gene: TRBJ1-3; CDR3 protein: CASSEGPGRSGNTIYF; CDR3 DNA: TGTGCCAGTAGTGAGGGTCCTGGACGCTCTGGAAACACCATATATTTT
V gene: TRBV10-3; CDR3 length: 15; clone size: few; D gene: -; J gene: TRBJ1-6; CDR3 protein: CAISEAPGNNSPLHF; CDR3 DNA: TGTGCCATCAGTGAAGCCCCGGGTAATAATTCACCCCTCCACTTT
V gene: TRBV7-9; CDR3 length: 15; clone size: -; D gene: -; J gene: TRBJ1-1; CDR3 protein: CASSGPREVNTEAFF; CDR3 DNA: TGTGCCAGCAGCGGCCCCAGGGAAGTGAACACTGAAGCTTTCTTT
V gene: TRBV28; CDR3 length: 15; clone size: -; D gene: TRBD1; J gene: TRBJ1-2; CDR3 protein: CASSLLGQASYGYTF; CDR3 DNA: TGTGCCAGCAGTTTACTAGGACAGGCCAGCTATGGCTACACCTTC
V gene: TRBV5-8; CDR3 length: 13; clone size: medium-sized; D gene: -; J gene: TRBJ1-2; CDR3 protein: CASSPDTRSGYTF; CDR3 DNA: TGTGCCAGCAGCCCGGACACCCGATCCGGCTACACCTTC
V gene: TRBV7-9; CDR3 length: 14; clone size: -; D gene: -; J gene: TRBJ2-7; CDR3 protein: CASSLAIGKDEQYF; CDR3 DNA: TGTGCCAGCAGCTTAGCTATAGGAAAGGACGAGCAGTACTTC
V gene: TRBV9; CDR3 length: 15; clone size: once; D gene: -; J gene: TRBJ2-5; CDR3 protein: CASSAGGGRESTQYF; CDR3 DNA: TGTGCCAGCAGCGCAGGGGGGGGCAGGGAATCGACCCAGTACTTC
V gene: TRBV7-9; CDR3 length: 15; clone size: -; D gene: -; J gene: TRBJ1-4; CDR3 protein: CASSSSGLTNEKLFF; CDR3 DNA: TGTGCCAGCAGCTCGTCGGGACTCACTAATGAAAAACTGTTTTTT
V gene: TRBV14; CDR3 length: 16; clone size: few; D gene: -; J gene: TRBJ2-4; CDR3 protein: CASSQGGSGPQNIQYF; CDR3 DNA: TGTGCCAGCAGCCAAGGGGGATCGGGCCCGCAAAACATTCAGTACTTC
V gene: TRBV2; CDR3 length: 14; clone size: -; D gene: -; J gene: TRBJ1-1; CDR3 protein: CASSADGRNTEAFF; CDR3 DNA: TGTGCCAGCAGTGCGGACGGGAGGAACACTGAAGCTTTCTTT
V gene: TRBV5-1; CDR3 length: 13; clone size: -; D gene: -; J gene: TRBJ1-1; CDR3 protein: CASSLDGYTEAFF; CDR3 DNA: TGCGCCAGCAGCTTGGACGGTTACACTGAAGCTTTCTTT
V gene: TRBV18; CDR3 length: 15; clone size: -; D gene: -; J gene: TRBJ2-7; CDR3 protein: CASSPPKGVGYEQYF; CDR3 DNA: TGTGCCAGCTCACCACCGAAGGGGGTGGGCTACGAGCAGTACTTC
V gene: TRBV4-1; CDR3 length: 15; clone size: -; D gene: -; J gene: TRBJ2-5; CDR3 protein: CASSQGPTFQETQYF; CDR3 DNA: TGCGCCAGCAGCCAAGGGCCAACCTTCCAAGAGACCCAGTACTTC
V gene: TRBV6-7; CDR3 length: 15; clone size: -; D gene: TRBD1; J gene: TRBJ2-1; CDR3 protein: CASRTGDSGYNEQFF; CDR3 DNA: TGTGCCAGCAGGACAGGGGACTCCGGCTACAATGAGCAGTTCTTC
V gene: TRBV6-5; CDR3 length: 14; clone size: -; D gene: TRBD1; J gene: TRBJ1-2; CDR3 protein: CASSSTGGSYGYTF; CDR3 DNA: TGTGCCAGCAGTTCGACAGGGGGCAGCTATGGCTACACCTTC
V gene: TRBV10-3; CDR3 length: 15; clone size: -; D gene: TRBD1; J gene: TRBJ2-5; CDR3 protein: CAIAPGQTYQETQYF; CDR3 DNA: TGTGCCATCGCACCGGGACAGACGTACCAAGAGACCCAGTACTTC
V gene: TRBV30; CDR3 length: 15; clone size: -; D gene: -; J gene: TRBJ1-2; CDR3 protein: CAWSVFVGAYDGYTF; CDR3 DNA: TGTGCCTGGAGTGTCTTCGTCGGGGCATACGATGGCTACACCTTC
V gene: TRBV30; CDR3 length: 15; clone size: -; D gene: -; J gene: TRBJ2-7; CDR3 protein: CAWRLTGTSSYEQYF; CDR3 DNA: TGTGCCTGGAGACTTACCGGGACTTCCTCCTACGAGCAGTACTTC
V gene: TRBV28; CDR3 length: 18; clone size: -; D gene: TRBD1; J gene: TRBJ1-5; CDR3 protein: CASRGTRFGQGVLQPQHF; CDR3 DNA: TGTGCCAGCAGAGGCACCCGTTTCGGACAGGGGGTGCTTCAGCCCCAGCATTTT
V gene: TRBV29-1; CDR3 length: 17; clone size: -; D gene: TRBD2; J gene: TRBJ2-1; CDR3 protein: CSVDSGRAWGEHNEQFF; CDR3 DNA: TGCAGCGTCGATAGCGGGAGGGCCTGGGGAGAGCACAATGAGCAGTTCTTC